This T cell receptor (beta chain) emerged from a study of blood T cell repertoires in COVID-19. In the original processing: Quantification of nucleated cells was approximated via reference gene primer amplification. Profiling relied on immunoSEQ multiplex PCR, and the TCRdb table lists in-frame clones only, not all of them. That table supplies the V and J calls and clone size; D and trimming were determined from the DNA. This table has around 51,000 clones, 85% to 90% appearing once. Germline CDR1 SGHTA, CDR2 FQGTGA. The CDR3 totals 15 residues. The trim removed 1 base at V and 5 bases at J, leaving 8 bases unmatched.

This TCR was sampled from a man of 80 years or more with active COVID-19. The material sequenced was peripheral blood. V usage is TRBV7-3 and J usage is TRBJ2-7; 7 bases map to TRBD1. In DNA, the CDR3 is TGTGCCAGCAGCTTAATCCCGCCGGGACAGCACGAGCAGTACTTC. Its protein product is CASSLIPPGQHEQYF.